This T cell receptor beta chain comes out of a study of T-cell reconstitution after alpha-beta-depleted transplantation in children. The CDR3 sequence is 14 residues long. Germline V CDR1 and CDR2: LGHDT, YNNKEL (reference sequence). V was shortened by 0 bases and J by 2 bases, with 6 bases between the two germline ends. As it was prepared, the TCRbeta library received unique molecular identifiers. MiXCR, run by TCRdb on the PCR reads, gives a single entry per CDR3 protein. The sample carries about 300,000 distinct CDR3 sequences, just over 7.5% recorded once. Study-wide results and caveats: Newly produced T cells mostly accounted for T-cell counts and diversity one year post-transplant. For some patients, TCRbeta diversity was high at day 60 because of recipient T cells and thymic progenitors that survived. Reportedly, only several hundred clones from non-depleted graft cells drove alpha-beta T-cell counts at about two months.

In its sample, this clonotype was seen many times. What it binds is unknown. The clonotype originates from a female patient aged 2 to 10 who had a stem cell transplant for Fanconi anemia, so the T cells may come from the graft donor. The sample here was peripheral blood, taken 360 days after TCRalphabeta/CD19-depleted stem cell transplant. V is TRBV3-1 and J is TRBJ2-3; D not resolved. The chain's CDR3 is CASSQDHVTDTQYF. The CDR3 DNA reads as TGTGCCAGCAGCCAAGATCACGTCACAGATACGCAGTATTTT.